What follows are 11 T cell receptor beta chains derived from one specimen sequenced in a study of radiation and T cells in renal cell carcinoma (dated by TCRdb to about 2020). Libraries were made using the immunoSEQ multiplex PCR assay. TCRdb mirrors the immuneACCESS table, restricted to in-frame sequences. Some clones are absent from its copies; in checked studies, under half trace to an unresolved V gene, and the reason for the others is unknown. Across this sample there are 130,000 to 150,000 clones, with 88% seen only once. Together, the top ten hold around 12% of the sample. The meaning of the sample's time point label: baseline pretreatment blood. The treatment or condition label here, explained by the study, means: 15 Gy SBRT to primary tumor, nephrectomy 4 weeks later. The starting material was blood, obtained from a patient whose treatment included radiotherapy and nephrectomy. Receptor source: a woman aged 50 to 60 with renal cell carcinoma.

Comment on this clone: Other DNA sequences in the same sample also yield this CDR3. The chain joins TRBV5-4 to TRBJ2-7, with 11 nucleotides matching TRBD1. The CDR3 totals 15 residues. V lost 2 bases to trimming and J lost 0 bases; unmatched junction nucleotides: 1. Per the germline V gene, CDR1 is SGHNT and CDR2 is YYREEE (reference sequence). CDR3 sequence reads: CASSLGTGGSYEQYF. The CDR3 DNA is TGTGCCAGCAGCTTAGGGACAGGGGGCTCCTACGAGCAGTACTTC. Looking up the rest from reference TRBV5-4 and TRBJ2-7 gives the full variable domain: ETGVTQSPTHLIKTRGQQVTLRCSSQSGHNTVSWYQQALGQGPQFIFQYYREEENGRGNFPPRFSGLQFPNYSSELNVNALELDDSALYLCASSLGTGGSYEQYFGPGTRLTVT.

The genes are TRBV5-1 and TRBJ1-2, with D maybe TRBD1 (6 bases). V was pared by 2 bases and J by 8 bases, with 10 bases between. Germline V gene sequence: CDR1 SGHRS, CDR2 YFSETQ. The CDR3 is 12 amino acids. The CDR3 protein is CASSFRGGGYTF. The CDR3 coding sequence is TGCGCCAGCAGCTTCAGGGGAGGGGGCTACACCTTC.

The chain joins TRBV4-2 to TRBJ1-4; TRBD1 aligns across 9 bases. Trimming removed 1 base from V and 7 bases from J; junction bases left unmatched: 16. The CDR3 has 19 amino acids. The germline V gene has CDR1 LGHNA and CDR2 YNFKEQ. CDR3 sequence (DNA): TGTGCCAGCAGCCAAGGGGTCCGGACAGGGGTTCGTCATCGTGAAAAACTGTTTTTT. Amino acids: CASSQGVRTGVRHREKLFF.

The chain combines TRBV4-1 with TRBJ2-1; 8 bases match TRBD2. V lost 0 bases and J lost 4; bases outside the gene matches: 2. CDR3 length equals 15 residues. The germline V gene encodes CDR1 MGHRA and CDR2 YSYEKL. As DNA, the CDR3 is TGCGCCAGCAGCCAAGAACAGCGGGGGTACAATGAGCAGTTCTTC. This encodes CASSQEQRGYNEQFF.

The J gene is TRBJ2-5, the V gene TRBV29-1; D is undetermined. The CDR3 is 11 residues long. CDR1 SQVTM and CDR2 ANQGSEA come from the germline V gene. The V end was cut by 7 bases, the J end by 5 bases, with 11 bases between. The CDR3 region is CSARYRETQYF. CDR3 bases: TGCAGCGCCAGGTACCGGGAGACCCAGTACTTC.

The V call is TRBV7-9, the J call TRBJ1-5; unclear D gene. Germline assignment: CDR1 SEHNR and CDR2 FQNEAQ (reference sequence). With 3 bases removed from V and 3 bases from J, the gap between germline ends came to 12 bases. The CDR3 covers 15 residues. The CDR3 loop reads CASSFEDEYNQPQHF. The CDR3 nucleotides are TGTGCCAGCAGCTTTGAAGACGAATACAATCAGCCCCAGCATTTT.

The chain carries TRBV21-1 and TRBJ1-2; the table's D call TRBD1 went unverified against the DNA. TRBV21-1 is noted as a pseudogene. This CDR3 has 19 residues. The CDR3: CASSKGSGTGESGDYGYTF. The CDR3 DNA reads TGTGCCAGCAGCAAAGGGAGCGGGACAGGGGAAAGTGGGGACTATGGCTACACCTTC.

This clone was seen once. Compared with germline, one end of the junction differs, possibly owing to a read error. V gene TRBV14 combines with J gene TRBJ1-1, with TRBD1 identical over 7 bases. The germline V gene has CDR1 SGHDN and CDR2 FVKESK. The CDR3 extends over 15 amino acids. CDR3 DNA sequence: TGTGCCAGCAGCCAAAGGGGGACAGCGAACATTGAAGCTTTCTTT. It specifies CASSQRGTANIEAFF. Full variable domain (missing parts from reference TRBV14 and TRBJ1-1): EAGVTQFPSHSVIEKGQTVTLRCDPISGHDNLYWYRRVMGKEIKFLLHFVKESKQDESGMPNNRFLAERTGGTYSTLKVQPAELEDSGVYFCASSQRGTANIEAFFGQGTRLTVV.

V is TRBV6-6 and J is TRBJ1-1; the D is unclear. The CDR3 spans 15 residues. CDR1 and CDR2 from the germline V gene are MNHNY and SVGAGI (reference sequence). V lost 0 bases, J lost 4 bases, and 12 bases lay in between. The CDR3 bases are TGTGCCAGCAGTTACTCATGGGAGGGTTCCACTGAAGCTTTCTTT. Translated: CASSYSWEGSTEAFF.

The J gene is TRBJ1-1, the V gene TRBV5-4, with D possibly being TRBD1 (6 bases). This CDR3 is 14 amino acids long. Germline V gene sequence: CDR1 SGHNT, CDR2 YYREEE (reference sequence). V was shortened by 4 bases and J by 2 bases, with 12 bases between the two germline ends. The CDR3 nucleotides read TGTGCCAGCAGCCCCGGGACACCAAACACTGAAGCTTTCTTT. It specifies CASSPGTPNTEAFF.

The chain has TRBV9 and TRBJ1-3; 7 nucleotides align to TRBD1. Germline assignment: CDR1 SGDLS and CDR2 YYNGEE. The junction had 7 bases not matched to a gene; V was cut back by 3 bases and J by 4 bases. CDR3 length equals 15 residues. CDR3 DNA: TGTGCCAGCAGCGCACTTACAGGGGCCGGAAACACCATATATTTT. This gives the protein CASSALTGAGNTIYF. The full variable domain, in which reference TRBV9 and TRBJ1-3 provide the parts outside the CDR3, is DSGVTQTPKHLITATGQRVTLRCSPRSGDLSVYWYQQSLDQGLQFLIQYYNGEERAKGNILERFSAQQFPDLHSELNLSSLELGDSALYFCASSALTGAGNTIYFGEGSWLTVV.